The 10 T cell receptor beta chains below come from one sample, sequenced in a study of cytomegalovirus exposure and HLA in healthy donors. This PCR relied on a set of 60 Vbeta primers and 13 Jbeta primers. The protocol was immunoSEQ multiplex PCR, while the TCRdb copy is restricted to in-frame clones and leaves out a portion. Of 100,000 or so clones listed, 62% were seen once; the top ten hold 5.5%. The sample was PBMCs. The receptors here all came from a woman aged 25-40 years in good health and CMV-seropositive.

The V gene is TRBV7-6, the J gene TRBJ2-7; maybe TRBD2 (5 bases). The CDR3 is 15 residues long. Trimming shortened V by 1 base and J by 2 bases, and 12 bases separated the two germline ends. Germline lookup yields CDR1 SGHVS and CDR2 FNYEAQ. The DNA for the CDR3 is TGTGCCAGCAGCTTAGGGCCGGGGAGCACCTACGAGCAGTACTTC. It is translated as CASSLGPGSTYEQYF.

The chain is built from TRBV6-1 and TRBJ1-4, with a weak D call TRBD1 (6 bases). Trimming pared 10 bases from V and 4 bases from J, leaving 16 bases between. This CDR3 is built from 14 residues. Germline values: CDR1 MNHNS, CDR2 SASEGT. In DNA form, the CDR3 reads TGTGCCACCAACAGGGCCCCTGATAATGAAAAACTGTTTTTT. It encodes CATNRAPDNEKLFF.

The V gene is TRBV7-9, the J gene TRBJ1-5; tentative D call: TRBD1 (5 bases). V lost 7 bases and J lost 5, with 12 bases in between. Looked up from germline, CDR1 is SEHNR and CDR2 is FQNEAQ (reference sequence). This CDR3 region has 13 residues. This chain's CDR3 is CASTAGEDQPQHF. CDR3 in DNA: TGTGCCAGCACGGCGGGGGAGGATCAGCCCCAGCATTTT.

A few counts support this clone. J is TRBJ2-1 and V is TRBV6-1; TRBD1 might be the D (6 bases). The CDR3 is 14 amino acids. V was pared by 11 bases and J by 0 bases, with 14 bases between. CDR1 is MNHNS, CDR2 SASEGT, per germline. The CDR3 here is CASQGQHSYNEQFF. CDR3 nucleotide sequence: TGTGCCTCACAGGGACAACACTCCTACAATGAGCAGTTCTTC.

The J gene is TRBJ2-1, the V gene TRBV5-6, with 8 positions matching TRBD1. The germline V gene has CDR1 SGHDT and CDR2 YYEEEE. This CDR3 contains 13 residues. The V segment lost 4 bases and the J segment 9 bases; nucleotides outside the gene matches: 6. The CDR3 loop reads CASSPPGGGEQFF. Written as DNA, the CDR3 is TGTGCCAGCAGCCCCCCAGGGGGCGGTGAGCAGTTCTTC.

The chain combines TRBV19 with TRBJ1-2; possible D gene TRBD1, 5 bases. The CDR3 has 14 amino acids. The germline gives CDR1 LNHDA, CDR2 SQIVND (reference sequence). The V and J ends lost 11 bases and 0 bases respectively, with 16 bases between them. The CDR3 reads CAGKQGTTNYGYTF. DNA for the CDR3: TGTGCCGGTAAGCAGGGAACTACTAACTATGGCTACACCTTC. The full variable domain, its missing parts supplied by reference TRBV19 and TRBJ1-2, is DGGITQSPKYLFRKEGQNVTLSCEQNLNHDAMYWYRQDPGQGLRLIYYSQIVNDFQKGDIAEGYSVSREKKESFPLTVTSAQKNPTAFYLCAGKQGTTNYGYTFGSGTRLTVV.

This chain joins TRBV27 and TRBJ1-1; D not certain. Germline V lookup: CDR1 MNHEY, CDR2 SMNVEV (reference sequence). The CDR3 sequence is 14 residues long. V lost 7 bases and J lost 0, with 12 bases in between. CDR3 DNA: TGTGCCAGCACCTCGGGGAGGATGAACACTGAAGCTTTCTTT. Encoded protein: CASTSGRMNTEAFF.

The chain joins TRBV5-1 to TRBJ2-1; D is perhaps TRBD2 (7 bases). The CDR3 spans 15 residues. V lost 0 bases, J lost 6 bases, and 13 bases lay in between. CDR1 and CDR2 from the germline V gene are SGHRS and YFSETQ. CDR3 in amino acids: CASSLARGGVNEQFF. CDR3 nucleotides: TGCGCCAGCAGCTTGGCTAGGGGGGGGGTCAATGAGCAGTTCTTC.

The CDR3 region is CASSKSAGGGETQYF. The CDR3 DNA is TGTGCCAGCAGCAAATCCGCGGGGGGCGGGGAGACCCAGTACTTC. The chain joins TRBV6-5 to TRBJ2-5; 8 bases are shared with TRBD2. Looked up from germline, CDR1 is MNHEY and CDR2 is SVGAGI. This CDR3 has 15 amino acids. Trimming removed 6 bases from V and 5 bases from J; junction bases left unmatched: 11.

This sequence joins TRBV6-1 and TRBJ1-2; tentative D call: TRBD1 (5 bases). There are 14 residues in the CDR3. The V end lost 3 bases, the J end lost 4 bases, and 12 bases lay between the germline ends. Germline CDR1 MNHNS, CDR2 SASEGT. The CDR3 bases are TGTGCCAGCAGTGACCCAGACAGCCTCTATGGCTACACCTTC. Translated, it gives CASSDPDSLYGYTF.